The 23 T cell receptor beta chains given below trace back to one sample, sequenced in a study of T cell changes during pregnancy in multiple sclerosis. Sequencing was performed with immunoSEQ multiplex PCR; in TCRdb, only in-frame clones are kept and a portion is missing. The sample lists approximately 41,000 clones, 85% to 90% occurring once. The sequences come from CD4+ T cells from peripheral blood mononuclear cells, collected in the first trimester of pregnancy. The receptors stem from a female donor with multiple sclerosis, enrolled in a pregnancy study.

This clone was picked up one time. The chain is built from TRBV2 and TRBJ2-5; 7 nucleotides align to TRBD1. The germline CDR1 and CDR2 sequences are SNHLY and FYNNEI. The V and J ends lost 7 bases and 2 bases, in that order; junction bases with no gene match: 7. CDR3 length: 14 amino acids. CDR3: CASTPGTVQETQYF. The DNA of the CDR3 is TGTGCCAGCACACCCGGGACAGTGCAAGAGACCCAGTACTTC.

The chain couples TRBV5-6 to TRBJ1-2; 8 bases align to TRBD1. Germline loops: CDR1 SGHDT, CDR2 YYEEEE. V shed 0 bases, J shed 1 base, and the junction held 5 bases outside the gene matches. CDR3 size: 16 residues. The CDR3 sequence is CASSLAFGQGNYGYTF. Here the CDR3 DNA reads TGTGCCAGCAGCTTGGCCTTCGGACAGGGTAACTATGGCTACACCTTC.

This rearrangement joins TRBV30 to TRBJ1-2; D gene unclear. Germline V gene sequence: CDR1 GTSNPN, CDR2 SVGIG (reference sequence). With 0 bases removed from V and 4 bases from J, the gap between germline ends came to 9 bases. This CDR3 has 13 residues. The CDR3 reads CAWSVRWAYGYTF. The CDR3 DNA follows: TGTGCCTGGAGTGTACGATGGGCCTATGGCTACACCTTC.

V is TRBV19 and J is TRBJ1-5; 9 bases match TRBD1. The germline V gene encodes CDR1 LNHDA and CDR2 SQIVND (reference sequence). With 4 bases clipped from V and 1 base from J, the junction kept 5 bases outside the gene matches. This CDR3 is 16 amino acids long. CDR3 protein: CASSRVTGGSNQPQHF. CDR3 nucleotide sequence: TGTGCCAGTAGTAGGGTAACAGGGGGCAGCAATCAGCCCCAGCATTTT.

The gene calls are TRBV19 and TRBJ1-5, with a weak D call TRBD1 (6 bases). Germline CDR1 LNHDA, CDR2 SQIVND (reference sequence). V was cut by 6 bases and J by 3 bases, with 15 bases left in between. The CDR3 extends over 15 amino acids. The CDR3 loop reads CASSSVDRPNQPQHF. DNA for the CDR3: TGTGCCAGTAGCTCAGTCGACAGGCCCAATCAGCCCCAGCATTTT.

V gene TRBV6-6 combines with J gene TRBJ1-1, with D possibly TRBD1 on 5 matching bases. Germline-derived CDR1 and CDR2 are MNHNY and SVGAGI (reference sequence). Between the trimmed V and J ends, which lost 6 bases and 1 base, there was a span of 9 bases. This CDR3 comprises 13 residues. DNA for the CDR3: TGTGCCAGCAGACCGCAGGGGAACACTGAAGCTTTCTTT. Protein product: CASRPQGNTEAFF.

In this sample, this clone turned up a few times. CDR3 nucleotides: TGTGCCAGCAGCTTACATCCGAACACTGAAGCTTTCTTT. Translating gives CASSLHPNTEAFF. The rearrangement joins TRBV7-2 to TRBJ1-1, with D unresolved. Between the trimmed V and J ends, which lost 2 bases and 1 base, there was a span of 5 bases. The germline V gene has CDR1 SGHTA and CDR2 FQGNSA. This CDR3 region has 13 residues.

V gene TRBV7-9 combines with J gene TRBJ1-3; D call uncertain. This CDR3 is 14 amino acids long. Germline V gene data show CDR1 as SEHNR and CDR2 as FQNEAQ (reference sequence). Trimming removed 1 base at V and 1 base at J, with 5 bases between. CDR3 DNA: TGTGCCAGCAGCTTAGGACAATCTGGAAACACCATATATTTT. This codes for CASSLGQSGNTIYF.

The chain carries TRBV29-1 and TRBJ1-2; TRBD1 matches 7 bases. Germline assignment: CDR1 SQVTM and CDR2 ANQGSEA. This CDR3 comprises 13 residues. Unmatched junction bases numbered 8, after V lost 3 bases and J lost 7 bases. As DNA, the CDR3 is TGCAGCGTTGATTCTTGGGCAGGGGGTGGCTACACCTTC. This gives the protein CSVDSWAGGGYTF.

In its sample, this clone was seen once. The CDR3 region has the DNA TGTGCCATCAGTGACCCGGGACAGTTAATCGGGGATAAAGCTTTCTTT. The encoded protein is CAISDPGQLIGDKAFF. This sequence joins TRBV10-3 and TRBJ1-1; 7 bases agree with TRBD1. The ends lost 3 bases at V and 9 bases at J; junction bases unmatched: 16. This CDR3 has 16 residues. CDR1 is ENHRY and CDR2 is SYGVKD in the germline V gene.

This CDR3 is CASSSDRDNEQFF. In nucleotides, the CDR3 is TGTGCCAGCAGCTCAGACAGGGACAATGAGCAGTTCTTC. The chain links TRBV25-1 to TRBJ2-1, with 7 bases aligning to TRBD1. The germline CDR1 and CDR2 sequences are MGHDK and SYGVNS. There are 13 residues in the CDR3. Germline trimming cut 6 bases from V and 5 bases from J; bases unmatched to any gene: 4. Full variable domain (remainder filled in from reference TRBV25-1 and TRBJ2-1): EADIYQTPRYLVIGTGKKITLECSQTMGHDKMYWYQQDPGMELHLIHYSYGVNSTEKGDLSSESTVSRIRTEHFPLTLESARPSHTSQYLCASSSDRDNEQFFGPGTRLTVL.

The count of this clone is one. This chain's CDR3 is CASSVAGGVSYEQYF. CDR3 nucleotides: TGTGCCAGCAGTGTTGCGGGAGGTGTCTCCTACGAGCAGTACTTC. This chain uses TRBV2 with TRBJ2-7, with 8 bases fitting TRBD2. The CDR3 totals 15 residues. Per germline, CDR1 SNHLY and CDR2 FYNNEI. V shed 4 bases, J shed 0 bases, and the junction held 5 bases outside the gene matches. The variable domain in full, completed from reference TRBV2 and TRBJ2-7, reads EPEVTQTPSHQVTQMGQEVILRCVPISNHLYFYWYRQILGQKVEFLVSFYNNEISEKSEIFDDQFSVERPDGSNFTLKIRSTKLEDSAMYFCASSVAGGVSYEQYFGPGTRLTVT.

The count of this clone is one. This chain links TRBV29-1 with TRBJ1-4; maybe TRBD1 (5 bases). Deletions cut 3 bases from V and 13 bases from J, with 15 bases between. Germline V gives CDR1 SQVTM, CDR2 ANQGSEA. There are 12 residues in the CDR3. CDR3 bases: TGCAGCGTTGAGACAGCTAATTTAGGACTGTTTTTT. It yields the protein CSVETANLGLFF.

The chain is built from TRBV28 and TRBJ2-7; the D gene is possibly TRBD2 (5 bases). Trimming took 3 bases from V and 3 from J, leaving 15 bases between them. The germline V gene encodes CDR1 MDHEN and CDR2 SYDVKM. CDR3 length: 15 residues. This CDR3 is CASSLGLGESYEQYF. Written as DNA, the CDR3 is TGTGCCAGCAGTTTGGGGTTGGGAGAAAGCTACGAGCAGTACTTC.

The rearrangement joins TRBV6-5 to TRBJ1-2; D gene uncertain. Germline-derived CDR1 and CDR2 are MNHEY and SVGAGI. V shed 8 bases and J shed 2 bases, with 15 bases lying between them. This CDR3 has 14 amino acids. CDR3: CASRSTGKNYGYTF. CDR3 in DNA: TGTGCCAGCCGAAGCACCGGGAAAAACTATGGCTACACCTTC.

The CDR3 DNA sequence: TGTGCCAGCAGCCCGAACGCCGGGGACGAGCAGTACTTC. It yields the protein CASSPNAGDEQYF. The chain joins TRBV28 to TRBJ2-7, with D possibly matching TRBD2 (5 bases). With 6 bases removed from V and 5 bases from J, the gap between germline ends came to 14 bases. The CDR3 is made up of 13 amino acids. The germline V gene has CDR1 MDHEN and CDR2 SYDVKM.

The J gene is TRBJ1-1, the V gene TRBV28; 7 bases line up with TRBD1. V shed 6 bases and J 7 bases; nucleotides not matched to a gene: 2. The CDR3 loop spans 11 amino acids. Germline V lookup: CDR1 MDHEN, CDR2 SYDVKM. Written as DNA, the CDR3 is TGTGCCAGCAGCTACAGGGGTGAAGCTTTCTTT. Translation: CASSYRGEAFF. Supplemented by reference TRBV28 and TRBJ1-1, the full variable domain reads DVKVTQSSRYLVKRTGEKVFLECVQDMDHENMFWYRQDPGLGLRLIYFSYDVKMKEKGDIPEGYSVSREKKERFSLILESASTNQTSMYLCASSYRGEAFFGQGTRLTVV.

Here the CDR3 DNA reads TGTGCCAGTAAACCAATTAGCGGGAGCGTAAATGAGCAGTTCTTC. It is translated as CASKPISGSVNEQFF. V usage is TRBV19 and J usage is TRBJ2-1; 9 nucleotides align to TRBD2. This CDR3 is built from 15 residues. CDR1 LNHDA and CDR2 SQIVND come from the germline V gene (reference sequence). Unmatched junction bases numbered 11, after V lost 7 bases and J lost 7 bases.

The chain recombines TRBV5-6 with TRBJ1-2, with TRBD1 as a possible D gene (6 bases). The CDR3 sequence is 12 residues long. Germline V lookup: CDR1 SGHDT, CDR2 YYEEEE. The V end was cut by 4 bases, the J end by 4 bases, with 8 bases between. CDR3 DNA: TGTGCCAGCAGCCCGGACAGCTATGGCTACACCTTC. Its protein is CASSPDSYGYTF.

V and J are TRBV19 and TRBJ2-7, with 7 bases aligning to TRBD2. Germline V gene lookup returns CDR1 LNHDA and CDR2 SQIVND (reference sequence). This CDR3 is 15 amino acids long. The V gene end was trimmed by 5 bases and the J gene end by 2 bases; junction bases not matched to a gene: 9. CDR3 region: CASSVELALTYEQYF. The DNA for the CDR3 is TGTGCCAGTAGTGTCGAACTAGCGCTGACCTACGAGCAGTACTTC.

V gene TRBV28 combines with J gene TRBJ2-7; 8 bases match TRBD1. The CDR3 covers 13 residues. V lost 5 bases, J lost 5 bases, and 5 bases stayed unmatched. From germline, CDR1 is MDHEN and CDR2 SYDVKM. CDR3 in amino acids: CASSPGQGHEQYF. CDR3 nucleotide sequence: TGTGCCAGCAGTCCCGGACAGGGTCACGAGCAGTACTTC.

The chain uses TRBV27 and TRBJ1-1; 10 nucleotides line up with TRBD1. The germline gives CDR1 MNHEY, CDR2 SMNVEV (reference sequence). V was clipped by 5 bases and J by 4 bases; unmatched bases: 7. The CDR3 length is 15 residues. DNA for the CDR3: TGTGCCAGCAGTCTGACAGGGGGCGGTGGCACTGAAGCTTTCTTT. This codes for CASSLTGGGGTEAFF.

Here the CDR3 reads CASSDTGGPNQPQHF. The CDR3 DNA reads as TGTGCCAGCAGTGACACAGGGGGCCCCAATCAGCCCCAGCATTTT. This chain links TRBV6-6 with TRBJ1-5; 9 nucleotides align to TRBD1. The V gene end was trimmed by 5 bases and the J gene end by 3 bases; junction bases not matched to a gene: 5. The CDR3 sequence is 15 residues long. The germline V gene has CDR1 MNHNY and CDR2 SVGAGI (reference sequence).